This paragraph covers one T cell receptor (beta chain) sequence. Its antigen is unidentified. Germline loops: CDR1 MNHEY, CDR2 SMNVEV (reference sequence). The CDR3 is made up of 17 amino acids. Trimming removed 5 bases from V and 7 bases from J; junction bases left unmatched: 13. Donors consisted of healthy bone marrow donors. Although they were nominally healthy when sampled, donors likely had unrecorded immune exposures. This entry belongs to a study of cytomegalovirus exposure and HLA in healthy donors. General study results and limits: There were reportedly fewer N-insertions in an Asian-associated ancestry cluster than the approximately 700-donor mean, in a later analysis. A prior analysis recorded that most TCR beta V segments were productive about 90% or about 30% of the time.

The PCR ran on 60 Vbeta and 13 Jbeta primers. The data were produced by immunoSEQ multiplex PCR, yet TCRdb's version contains in-frame clones alone and is incomplete. The repertoire consists of around 150,000 clones, with about 83% occurring once and the leading ten covering 0.8% to 1%. This receptor was taken from a woman in her twenties or thirties in good health and CMV-seronegative. Sample: PBMCs. This rearrangement joins TRBV27 to TRBJ1-5, with 11 bases identical to TRBD1. CDR3 coding DNA: TGTGCCAGCAGTATCGGACAGGGGGCGCGAGTCCAGCAGCCCCAGCATTTT. Translation: CASSIGQGARVQQPQHF.